The text below deals with one T cell receptor beta chain. The treatment denotes: oral pan-JAK inhibitor, 5-10 mg twice daily. There are 14 residues in the CDR3. Germline values: CDR1 LNHDA, CDR2 SQIVND (reference sequence). Trimming took off 1 base at V and 2 bases at J, with 8 bases between the two ends. This entry comes from a study of CD8+ T cells in alopecia areata. In each case, RNA was isolated and then reverse transcribed into cDNA as the sequencing template. Profiling relied on immunoSEQ multiplex PCR, and the TCRdb table lists in-frame clones only, not all of them. The repertoire holds around 200,000 clones, with 55% to 70% as singletons.

The gene calls are TRBV19 and TRBJ1-2, with D unresolved. The sequencing here drew on CD4+ T cells sorted from blood, taken at week 4, from a patient treated with tofacitinib. The sequence was collected from a human donor with alopecia areata. CDR3 region: CASSIAATNYGYTF. CDR3 DNA sequence: TGTGCCAGTAGTATAGCGGCGACGAACTATGGCTACACCTTC.